A selection of T cell receptor beta chains follows, all from one sample in a study of T cell responses to AZD1222 COVID-19 vaccine. Clones were read by immunoSEQ multiplex PCR, and TCRdb kept only the in-frame ones, dropping some. The table records under 50,000 clones, roughly 88% of them present only once. The sequencing here drew on peripheral blood, taken 28 days after the second dose of the MenACWY control vaccine. These receptors were obtained from an adult who received the MenACWY meningococcal vaccine as a control. Both conserved end residues are part of each CDR3. The order of the fields is J gene, D gene, V gene, CDR3 length, clone size, CDR3 protein, CDR3 DNA. A D gene is named only where the DNA matches it firmly. Size tells how often a clone was seen (once, few, many) or the class of an expanded clone, and some rows leave it out.

>TRBJ2-1|NA|TRBV7-3|15|NA
CASSFGVSSYNEQFF
TGTGCCAGCAGCTTTGGGGTAAGCTCCTACAATGAGCAGTTCTTC
>TRBJ2-2|NA|TRBV7-9|15|NA
CASSLTGLDTGELFF
TGTGCCAGCAGCCTCACAGGACTGGACACCGGGGAGCTGTTTTTT
>TRBJ2-7|TRBD1|TRBV25-1|15|NA
CASSTMDGQVYEQYF
TGTGCCAGCAGTACGATGGACGGACAGGTCTACGAGCAGTACTTC
>TRBJ1-2|NA|TRBV3-1/TRBV3-2|15|NA
CASSPVRGADYGYTF
TGTGCCAGCAGCCCAGTAAGGGGGGCTGACTATGGCTACACCTTC
>TRBJ1-2|TRBD1|TRBV6-5|15|NA
CASSYSSRGHFGYTF
TGTGCCAGCAGTTACTCGAGCAGGGGGCACTTTGGCTACACCTTC
>TRBJ2-1|NA|TRBV9|15|NA
CASSVALGGAHEQFF
TGTGCCAGCAGCGTAGCGCTTGGAGGGGCCCATGAGCAGTTCTTC
>TRBJ2-1|TRBD2|TRBV7-9|19|NA
CASSSPGTSGRANYNEQFF
TGTGCCAGCAGCTCACCCGGGACTAGCGGGAGGGCCAACTACAATGAGCAGTTCTTC
>TRBJ2-3|TRBD1|TRBV5-4|15|once
CASSLRTGIFGTQYF
TGTGCCAGCAGCTTAAGGACAGGGATCTTTGGTACGCAGTATTTT
>TRBJ1-1|NA|TRBV7-9|12|NA
CASSSWNTEAFF
TGTGCCAGCAGCTCTTGGAACACTGAAGCTTTCTTT
>TRBJ2-5|NA|TRBV18|13|NA
CASSVTSAETQYF
TGTGCCAGCTCAGTAACATCAGCGGAGACCCAGTACTTC
>TRBJ2-7|TRBD1|TRBV2|15|NA
CASSKGTGGTYEQYF
TGTGCCAGCAGTAAGGGTACAGGGGGAACCTACGAGCAGTACTTC
>TRBJ2-1|NA|TRBV5-5|14|NA
CASSFYRDYNEQFF
TGTGCCAGCAGCTTCTACCGGGACTACAATGAGCAGTTCTTC
>TRBJ1-5|NA|TRBV10-3|13|NA
CATRSWVDQPQHF
TGTGCCACAAGGTCATGGGTGGATCAGCCCCAGCATTTT
>TRBJ2-1|NA|TRBV27|13|NA
CASSLSRYNEQFF
TGTGCCAGCAGTTTATCGAGGTACAATGAGCAGTTCTTC
>TRBJ2-7|TRBD1|TRBV28|15|NA
CASSSDRGISYEQYF
TGTGCCAGCAGTTCGGACAGGGGGATCTCCTACGAGCAGTACTTC
>TRBJ2-1|TRBD1|TRBV5-6|16|NA
CASSWAGQVVYNEQFF
TGTGCCAGCAGCTGGGCGGGACAGGTGGTATACAATGAGCAGTTCTTC
>TRBJ2-1|TRBD2|TRBV9|15|NA
CASSVTAGESNEQFF
TGTGCCAGCAGCGTAACAGCGGGAGAGAGCAATGAGCAGTTCTTC
>TRBJ1-2|TRBD1|TRBV3-1/TRBV3-2|14|NA
CASSGTGYGYGYTF
TGTGCCAGTAGCGGGACAGGGTATGGCTACGGCTACACCTTC
>TRBJ2-5|NA|TRBV5-1|15|NA
CASSFGGRNQETQYF
TGCGCCAGCAGCTTCGGGGGCCGAAACCAAGAGACCCAGTACTTC
>TRBJ1-1|NA|TRBV6-4|14|few
CASSDSRGVGVAFF
TGTGCCAGCAGTGACTCGAGAGGGGTTGGCGTAGCTTTCTTT
>TRBJ2-5|TRBD2|TRBV2|15|once
CASRYRGLKQETQYF
TGTGCCAGTAGGTATCGGGGACTAAAACAAGAGACCCAGTACTTC
>TRBJ1-5|NA|TRBV2|14|NA
CASGGGQFAQPQHF
TGTGCCAGCGGCGGGGGCCAATTCGCTCAGCCCCAGCATTTT
>TRBJ1-1|NA|TRBV6-6|14|NA
CASIISQVATEAFF
TGTGCCAGCATTATATCACAGGTGGCAACTGAAGCTTTCTTT
>TRBJ1-2|NA|TRBV3-1/TRBV3-2|14|NA
CASSQAGANYGYTF
TGTGCCAGCAGCCAAGCAGGGGCAAACTATGGCTACACCTTC
>TRBJ1-5|NA|TRBV28|14|few
CASLEGWSNQPQHF
TGTGCCAGCCTTGAGGGTTGGAGCAATCAGCCCCAGCATTTT
>TRBJ2-7|TRBD1|TRBV27|16|NA
CASSLSGTGGADEQYF
TGTGCCAGCAGTTTATCCGGGACAGGGGGAGCGGACGAGCAGTACTTC
>TRBJ2-2|TRBD2|TRBV9|17|NA
CASSGGGLAGITGELFF
TGTGCCAGCAGCGGGGGAGGACTAGCGGGAATTACCGGGGAGCTGTTTTTT
>TRBJ1-3|NA|TRBV28|12|NA
CASSFQDHTIYF
TGTGCCAGCAGTTTCCAGGACCACACCATATATTTT
>TRBJ2-7|TRBD1|TRBV24-1|12|NA
CAIGQGAYEQYF
TGTGCCATCGGACAGGGGGCGTACGAGCAGTACTTC
>TRBJ2-7|NA|TRBV7-9|15|NA
CASSLGTLNPYEQYF
TGTGCCAGCAGCTTAGGGACCCTGAATCCCTACGAGCAGTACTTC
>TRBJ2-1|NA|TRBV24-1|16|NA
CATSDPTGRNSNEQFF
TGTGCCACCAGTGACCCAACGGGACGGAACTCCAATGAGCAGTTCTTC
>TRBJ1-4|TRBD1|TRBV30|16|NA
CAWSVSRGATNEKLFF
TGTGCCTGGAGTGTCTCCAGGGGGGCAACTAATGAAAAACTGTTTTTT
>TRBJ2-2|NA|TRBV4-2|15|NA
CASSQFAGYAGELFF
TGTGCCAGCAGCCAATTCGCGGGATACGCCGGGGAGCTGTTTTTT
>TRBJ2-7|NA|TRBV3-1/TRBV3-2|13|NA
CASSQGYATEQYF
TGTGCCAGCAGCCAGGGCTACGCTACCGAGCAGTACTTC
>TRBJ1-3|NA|TRBV5-1|17|NA
CASSLGYAGIPGNTIYF
TGCGCCAGCAGCTTGGGGTACGCAGGCATTCCTGGAAACACCATATATTTT
>TRBJ2-5|NA|TRBV2|14|NA
CATRSDLGAETQYF
TGTGCCACCCGGTCGGACTTAGGGGCAGAGACCCAGTACTTC
>TRBJ2-1|TRBD2|TRBV7-3|15|NA
CASSLNSGRFNEQFF
TGTGCCAGCAGCTTAAATAGCGGGAGGTTTAATGAGCAGTTCTTC
>TRBJ2-1|NA|TRBV21-1|18|NA
CASSATLPGTSTHNEQFF
TGTGCCAGCAGCGCCACCCTCCCCGGGACTAGCACTCACAATGAGCAGTTCTTC
>TRBJ1-6|NA|TRBV5-6|14|NA
CASSLERSGSPLHF
TGTGCCAGCAGCTTGGAACGCTCGGGTTCACCCCTCCACTTT
>TRBJ2-3|TRBD1|TRBV2|15|NA
CASSTGTGATDTQYF
TGTGCCAGCAGTACCGGGACAGGGGCCACAGATACGCAGTATTTT
>TRBJ2-7|TRBD1|TRBV18|13|few
CASSHLTGQGIDF
TGTGCCAGCTCGCACCTAACGGGACAGGGGATTGACTTC
>TRBJ1-1|TRBD1|TRBV11-2|15|NA
CASSERTGMNTEAFF
TGTGCCAGCAGCGAGCGGACAGGGATGAACACTGAAGCTTTCTTT